This T cell receptor beta chain derives from a study of T cell responses to AZD1222 COVID-19 vaccine. This clone has more than one count but fewer than ten. What it recognizes is unknown. V was pared by 2 bases and J by 0 bases, with 9 bases between. The length of the CDR3 is 15 residues. The germline V gene encodes CDR1 WNHNN and CDR2 SYGVQD (reference sequence). General study results and limits: Donors, mostly white British, included more females; clonal diversity was possibly underestimated.

Libraries were prepared by immunoSEQ multiplex PCR; TCRdb keeps only in-frame clonotypes and omits some of them. The table lists more than 110,000 clones, around 90% of them singletons, with around 5% in the top ten. The sequence derives from an adult in good health. The sample in question was peripheral blood, obtained on day 0 of AZD1222 vaccination. The chain employs TRBV10-1 and TRBJ2-3; D remains ambiguous. The CDR3 loop reads CASSEDQLSTDTQYF. The CDR3 DNA is TGCGCCAGCAGTGAGGACCAGCTTAGCACAGATACGCAGTATTTT.